The TCR beta chain described here comes from a study of T-cell reconstitution after alpha-beta-depleted transplantation in children. In regard to this clonotype: What it recognizes is unknown. One junction end does not reproduce the germline sequence, and a read error may be involved.

The CDR3 covers 9 residues. Germline CDR1 is SGDLS and CDR2 is YYNGEE. Preparing the TCRbeta library involved the use of unique molecular identifiers. A single record per CDR3 protein comes from TCRdb applying MiXCR to the PCR reads. The table shows a few hundred thousand distinct CDR3 sequences, with about 6.6% occurring only once. General study findings and limits: From surviving recipient T cells and thymic progenitors came the high day-60 TCRbeta diversity observed in some patients. Alpha-beta T cells about two months after transplant reportedly derived from several hundred expanded graft clones. T-cell counts and diversity at one year following transplant were attributed mainly to newly produced T cells.

This clonotype originated in a boy younger than 10 with acute lymphoblastic leukemia, due to receive a stem cell transplant. The V call is TRBV9, the J call TRBJ2-7; D remains ambiguous. Sample: PBMCs, taken before TCRalphabeta/CD19-depleted stem cell transplant. In DNA, the CDR3 is TGTGTCAGCAGCTACGAGCAGTACTTC. Protein sequence: CVSSYEQYF.